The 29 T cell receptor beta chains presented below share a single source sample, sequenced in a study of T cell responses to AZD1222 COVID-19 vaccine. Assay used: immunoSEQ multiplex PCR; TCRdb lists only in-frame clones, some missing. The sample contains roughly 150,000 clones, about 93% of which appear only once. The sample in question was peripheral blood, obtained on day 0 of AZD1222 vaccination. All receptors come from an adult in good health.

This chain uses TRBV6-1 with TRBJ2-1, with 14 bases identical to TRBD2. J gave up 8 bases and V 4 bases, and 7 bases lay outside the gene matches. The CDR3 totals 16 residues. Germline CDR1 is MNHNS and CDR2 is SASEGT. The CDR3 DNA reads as TGTGCCAGCAGTGCAGAGGGACTAGCGGGAGTCTATGAGCAGTTCTTC. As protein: CASSAEGLAGVYEQFF.

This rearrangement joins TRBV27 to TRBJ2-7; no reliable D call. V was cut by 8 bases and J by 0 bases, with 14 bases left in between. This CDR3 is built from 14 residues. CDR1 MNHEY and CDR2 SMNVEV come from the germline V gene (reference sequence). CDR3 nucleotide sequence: TGTGCCAGCCAGATCGTGGTCAACTCCTACGAGCAGTACTTC. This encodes CASQIVVNSYEQYF.

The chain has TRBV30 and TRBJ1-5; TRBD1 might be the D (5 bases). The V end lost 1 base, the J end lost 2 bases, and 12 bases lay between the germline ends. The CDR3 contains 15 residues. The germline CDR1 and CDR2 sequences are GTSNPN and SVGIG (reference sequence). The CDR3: CAWSAGIAGNQPQHF. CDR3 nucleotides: TGTGCCTGGAGTGCAGGGATTGCCGGCAATCAGCCCCAGCATTTT.

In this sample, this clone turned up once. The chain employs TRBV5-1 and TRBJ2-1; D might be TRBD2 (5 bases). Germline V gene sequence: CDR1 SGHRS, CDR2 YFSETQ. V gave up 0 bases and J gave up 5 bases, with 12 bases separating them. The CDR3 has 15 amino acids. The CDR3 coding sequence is TGCGCCAGCAGCTTGGGGTCAGAGGGAAACAATGAGCAGTTCTTC. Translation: CASSLGSEGNNEQFF.

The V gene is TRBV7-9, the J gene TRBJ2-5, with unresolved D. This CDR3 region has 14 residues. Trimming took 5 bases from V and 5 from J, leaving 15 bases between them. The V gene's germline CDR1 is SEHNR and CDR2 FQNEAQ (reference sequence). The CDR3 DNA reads TGTGCCAGCAGCCCTGGGAAAACGAGGGAGACCCAGTACTTC. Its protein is CASSPGKTRETQYF.

CDR3 DNA sequence: TGTGCCAGCAGCCCCCGGGGACTAAGCACAGATACGCAGTATTTT. It specifies CASSPRGLSTDTQYF. V is TRBV3-1 (or the pseudogene TRBV3-2) and J is TRBJ2-3; 7 bases agree with TRBD2. Looked up from germline, CDR1 is LGHDT and CDR2 is YNNKEL (reference sequence). Germline trimming cut 4 bases from V and 0 bases from J; bases unmatched to any gene: 4. The CDR3 spans 15 residues.

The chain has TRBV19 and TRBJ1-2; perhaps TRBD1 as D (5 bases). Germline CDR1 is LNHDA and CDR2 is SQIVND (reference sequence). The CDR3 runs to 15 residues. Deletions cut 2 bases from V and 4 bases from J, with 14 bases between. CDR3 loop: CASSIRGTMGYGYTF. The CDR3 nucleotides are TGTGCCAGTAGTATACGGGGCACCATGGGCTATGGCTACACCTTC.

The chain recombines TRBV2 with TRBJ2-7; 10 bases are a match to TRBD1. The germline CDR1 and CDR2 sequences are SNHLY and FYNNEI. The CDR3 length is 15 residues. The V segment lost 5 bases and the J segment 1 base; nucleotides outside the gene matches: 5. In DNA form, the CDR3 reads TGTGCCAGCAGTCCAAGGACAGGGGGATCCTACGAGCAGTACTTC. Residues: CASSPRTGGSYEQYF. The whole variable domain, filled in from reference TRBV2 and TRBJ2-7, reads EPEVTQTPSHQVTQMGQEVILRCVPISNHLYFYWYRQILGQKVEFLVSFYNNEISEKSEIFDDQFSVERPDGSNFTLKIRSTKLEDSAMYFCASSPRTGGSYEQYFGPGTRLTVT.

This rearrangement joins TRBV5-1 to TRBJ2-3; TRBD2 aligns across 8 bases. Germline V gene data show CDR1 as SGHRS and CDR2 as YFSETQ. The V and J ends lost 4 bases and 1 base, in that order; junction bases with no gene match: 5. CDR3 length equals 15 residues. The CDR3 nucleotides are TGCGCCAGCAGCAAGAGCGGGAGCCGCACAGATACGCAGTATTTT. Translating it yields CASSKSGSRTDTQYF. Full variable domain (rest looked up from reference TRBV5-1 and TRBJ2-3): KAGVTQTPRYLIKTRGQQVTLSCSPISGHRSVSWYQQTPGQGLQFLFEYFSETQRNKGNFPGRFSGRQFSNSRSEMNVSTLELGDSALYLCASSKSGSRTDTQYFGPGTRLTVL.

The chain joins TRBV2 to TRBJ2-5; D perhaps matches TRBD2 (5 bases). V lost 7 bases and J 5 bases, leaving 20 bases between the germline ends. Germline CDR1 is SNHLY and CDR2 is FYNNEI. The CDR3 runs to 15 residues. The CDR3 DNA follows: TGTGCCAGCACTCCAGAACTAGTATTAAGGGAGACCCAGTACTTC. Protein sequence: CASTPELVLRETQYF.

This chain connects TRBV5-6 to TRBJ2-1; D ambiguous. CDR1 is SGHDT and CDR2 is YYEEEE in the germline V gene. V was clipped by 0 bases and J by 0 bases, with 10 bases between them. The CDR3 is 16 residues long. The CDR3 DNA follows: TGTGCCAGCAGCTTGGTTTGGAAGAGCTCCTACAATGAGCAGTTCTTC. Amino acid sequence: CASSLVWKSSYNEQFF.

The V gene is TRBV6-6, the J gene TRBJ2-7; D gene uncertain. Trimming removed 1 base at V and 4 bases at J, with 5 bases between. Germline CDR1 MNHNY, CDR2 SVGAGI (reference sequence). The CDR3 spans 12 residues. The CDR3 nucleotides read TGTGCCAGCAGTTACTTCCCTTACGAGCAGTACTTC. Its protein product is CASSYFPYEQYF.

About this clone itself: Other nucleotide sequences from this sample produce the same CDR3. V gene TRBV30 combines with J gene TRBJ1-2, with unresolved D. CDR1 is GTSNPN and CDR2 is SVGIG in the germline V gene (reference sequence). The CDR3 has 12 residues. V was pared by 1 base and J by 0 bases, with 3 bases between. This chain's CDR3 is CAWSGSNYGYTF. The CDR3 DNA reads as TGTGCCTGGAGTGGGTCTAACTATGGCTACACCTTC.

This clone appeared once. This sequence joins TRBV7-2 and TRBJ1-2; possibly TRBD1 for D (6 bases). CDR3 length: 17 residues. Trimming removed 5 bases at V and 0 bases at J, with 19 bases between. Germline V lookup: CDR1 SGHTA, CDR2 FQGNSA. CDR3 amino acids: CASSATTGTPSNYGYTF. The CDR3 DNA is TGTGCCAGCAGCGCAACAACCGGGACACCGTCTAACTATGGCTACACCTTC.

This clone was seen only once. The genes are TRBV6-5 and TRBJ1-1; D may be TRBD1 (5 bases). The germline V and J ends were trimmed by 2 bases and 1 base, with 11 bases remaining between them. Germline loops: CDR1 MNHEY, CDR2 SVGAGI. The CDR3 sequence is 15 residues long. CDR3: CASSYGGVPNTEAFF. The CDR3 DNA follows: TGTGCCAGCAGTTACGGGGGGGTCCCGAACACTGAAGCTTTCTTT.

The CDR3 is CASSLTGSYGYTF. Written as DNA, the CDR3 is TGTGCCAGCTCCCTGACAGGGTCCTATGGCTACACCTTC. The genes are TRBV28 and TRBJ1-2; TRBD1 matches 7 bases. V lost 8 bases, J lost 4 bases, and 7 bases stayed unmatched. CDR1 and CDR2 from the germline V gene are MDHEN and SYDVKM. The CDR3 is 13 amino acids.

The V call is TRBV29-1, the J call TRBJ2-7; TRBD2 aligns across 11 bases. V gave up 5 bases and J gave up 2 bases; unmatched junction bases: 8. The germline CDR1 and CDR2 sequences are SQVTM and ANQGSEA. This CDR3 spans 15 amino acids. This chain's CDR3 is CSVKFGTSGTYEQYF. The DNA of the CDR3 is TGCAGCGTTAAATTCGGGACTAGCGGAACCTACGAGCAGTACTTC.

CDR3 DNA sequence: TGTGCCAGCAGCTGGCTGTATAATTCACCCCTCCACTTT. It yields the protein CASSWLYNSPLHF. The V call is TRBV5-4, the J call TRBJ1-6; D ambiguous. CDR1 SGHNT and CDR2 YYREEE come from the germline V gene (reference sequence). Trimming left V 3 bases short and J 4 bases short, with 5 bases between. This CDR3 spans 13 amino acids.

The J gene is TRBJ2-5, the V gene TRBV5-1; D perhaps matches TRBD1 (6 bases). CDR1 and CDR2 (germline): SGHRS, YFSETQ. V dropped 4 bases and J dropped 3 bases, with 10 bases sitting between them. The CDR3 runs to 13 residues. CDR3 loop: CASSQGSEETQYF. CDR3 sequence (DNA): TGCGCCAGCAGCCAGGGGAGTGAAGAGACCCAGTACTTC.

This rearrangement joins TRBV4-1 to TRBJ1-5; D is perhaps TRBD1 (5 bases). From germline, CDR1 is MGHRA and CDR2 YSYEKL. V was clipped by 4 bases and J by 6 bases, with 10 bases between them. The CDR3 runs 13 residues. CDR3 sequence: CASSPVGGQPQHF. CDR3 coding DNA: TGCGCCAGCAGCCCAGTTGGGGGTCAGCCCCAGCATTTT.

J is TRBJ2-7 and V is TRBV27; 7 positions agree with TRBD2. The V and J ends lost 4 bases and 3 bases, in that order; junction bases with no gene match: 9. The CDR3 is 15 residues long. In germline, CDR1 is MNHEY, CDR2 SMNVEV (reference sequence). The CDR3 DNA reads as TGTGCCAGCAGTTCCCGACTAGCCCACAACTACGAGCAGTACTTC. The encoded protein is CASSSRLAHNYEQYF.

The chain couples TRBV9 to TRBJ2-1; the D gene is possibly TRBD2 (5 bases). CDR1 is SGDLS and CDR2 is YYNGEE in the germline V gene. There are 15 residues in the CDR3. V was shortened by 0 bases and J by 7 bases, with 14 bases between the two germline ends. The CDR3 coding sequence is TGTGCCAGCAGCGTAGGTCCTTCTACGGGGAATGAGCAGTTCTTC. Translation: CASSVGPSTGNEQFF. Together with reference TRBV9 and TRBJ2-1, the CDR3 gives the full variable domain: DSGVTQTPKHLITATGQRVTLRCSPRSGDLSVYWYQQSLDQGLQFLIQYYNGEERAKGNILERFSAQQFPDLHSELNLSSLELGDSALYFCASSVGPSTGNEQFFGPGTRLTVL.

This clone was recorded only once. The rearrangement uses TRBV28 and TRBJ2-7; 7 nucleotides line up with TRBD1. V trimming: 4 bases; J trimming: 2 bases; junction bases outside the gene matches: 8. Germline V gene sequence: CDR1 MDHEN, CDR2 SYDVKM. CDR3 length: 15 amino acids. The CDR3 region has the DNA TGTGCCAGCAGTTCCCCGGGCCAGGGGGCCTACGAGCAGTACTTC. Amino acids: CASSSPGQGAYEQYF.

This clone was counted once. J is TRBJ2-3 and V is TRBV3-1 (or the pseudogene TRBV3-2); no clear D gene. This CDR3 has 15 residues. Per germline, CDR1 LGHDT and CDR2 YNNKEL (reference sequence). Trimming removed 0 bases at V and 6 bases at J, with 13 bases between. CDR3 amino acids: CASSQDVVNHDTQYF. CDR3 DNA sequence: TGTGCCAGCAGCCAAGATGTAGTTAACCATGATACGCAGTATTTT.

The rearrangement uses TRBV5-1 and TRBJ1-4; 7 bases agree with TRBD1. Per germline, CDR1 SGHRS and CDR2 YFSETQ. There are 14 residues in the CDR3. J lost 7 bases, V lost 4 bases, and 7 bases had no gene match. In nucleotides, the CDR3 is TGCGCCAGCAGCACGGGACAGTCAGGTGAAAAACTGTTTTTT. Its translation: CASSTGQSGEKLFF.

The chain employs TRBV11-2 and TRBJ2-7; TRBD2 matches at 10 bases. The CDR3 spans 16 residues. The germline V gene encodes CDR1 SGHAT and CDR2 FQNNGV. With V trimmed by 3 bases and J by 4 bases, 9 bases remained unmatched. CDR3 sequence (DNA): TGTGCCAGCAGCTTCTTGGCTAGCGGGAGATTATACGAGCAGTACTTC. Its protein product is CASSFLASGRLYEQYF.

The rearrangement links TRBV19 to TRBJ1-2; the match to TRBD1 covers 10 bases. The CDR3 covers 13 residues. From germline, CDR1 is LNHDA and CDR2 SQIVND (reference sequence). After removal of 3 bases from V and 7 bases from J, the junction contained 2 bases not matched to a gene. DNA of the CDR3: TGTGCCAGTAGTATGACAGGGGGCGCTGGCTACACCTTC. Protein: CASSMTGGAGYTF.

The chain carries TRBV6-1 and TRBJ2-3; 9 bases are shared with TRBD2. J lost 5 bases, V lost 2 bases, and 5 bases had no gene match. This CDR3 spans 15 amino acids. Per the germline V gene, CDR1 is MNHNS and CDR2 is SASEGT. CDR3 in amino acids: CASSEMAGGEDTQYF. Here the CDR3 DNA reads TGTGCCAGCAGTGAAATGGCGGGAGGGGAAGATACGCAGTATTTT.

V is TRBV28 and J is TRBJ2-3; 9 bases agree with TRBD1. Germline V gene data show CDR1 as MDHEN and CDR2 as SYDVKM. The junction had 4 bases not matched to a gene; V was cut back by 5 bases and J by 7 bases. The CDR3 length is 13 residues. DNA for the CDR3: TGTGCCAGCAGTGGGGGACAGGGACATACGCAGTATTTT. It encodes CASSGGQGHTQYF.